This note documents a single T cell receptor (beta chain) sequence. This clone's antigen is unknown. Nothing much larger sits one base from this clone, and base qualities are not available. Reading from cysteine to phenylalanine, the CDR3 counts 12 amino acids. Only the CDR3 portion is preserved as DNA: 36 bases, with reading frame beginning at the first base. Reading the germline V gene gives CDR1 SGHAT and CDR2 FQNNGV. V was cut back by 1 base and J by 8 bases, leaving a gap of 6 bases between them. The data are from a study of blood T cell repertoires in COVID-19 (dated by TCRdb to 2020 to 2021). In the study overall: Samples covering the acute and convalescent phases of COVID-19 were provided by collaborators in the United States, Italy and Spain. Where available, HLA class I and class II types were obtained from metadata supplied by the sample provider rather than from assay-based typing. The prospective study material was composed of cDNA or gDNA derived from T cells, B-cell-depleted T cells, or PBMCs. Subjects who had been exposed to COVID-19, were actively infected with it, or had recovered from it provided the deeply sampled blood TCRbeta repertoires that made up the dataset. A freely available public database, intended as a resource for researchers studying the immune response to SARS-CoV-2, is where the repertoires were released. The samples were drawn from the first 160 participants of the ongoing ImmuneRACE study and from over 950 subjects provided by 6 global collaborators. Nearly every sample came with metadata listing a de-identified subject ID, COVID-19 status, age in years and sex. Broad study findings and their caveats: The amount of clinical and demographic metadata varied by source and participant and was provided uncurated.

TCRbeta CDR3 regions were amplified from genomic DNA by means of the immunoSEQ Assay, a bias-controlled multiplex PCR. In the original analysis: The number of nucleated cells in each sample was estimated from the amplification of reference gene primers within the assay. To quantify the absolute abundance of each unique TCRbeta CDR3 rearrangement, sequence reads were collapsed and filtered. For each sample, productive Simpson clonality was calculated as the square root of Simpson's diversity index across productive rearrangements. TCRdb holds this immuneACCESS table with in-frame rearrangements only. Some clones are missing; in checked studies, unresolved V genes explain under half, and the rest has no known cause. The V and J calls and the clone size are those of that table, but D and trimming were determined from the DNA. The sample includes tens of thousands of clones, with around 79% observed a single time. More than 15% of the sample comes from the top ten.

The collaborating institutions used their own protocols to collect whole blood in K2EDTA tubes. For TCRbeta analysis, collaborators shipped samples in one of three forms: frozen whole blood, isolated PBMCs, or DNA extracted from either of those sample types. The sequence links TRBV11-2 to TRBJ2-1; the D gene is not confidently resolved. The receptor was derived from a human donor in a cohort sampled during active COVID-19. Source material: peripheral blood. The DNA reads as follows: TGTGCCAGCAGCTTAGCACAAGATGAGCAGTTCTTC. Its translation reads: CASSLAQDEQFF.